Detailed here is one T cell receptor (beta chain). The target antigen is unknown. The data are from a study of CD8 T cells in Susac syndrome. Study-wide results and limits: Only a relatively small number of individuals were included in the TCR sequencing and HLA analysis.

Each multiple sclerosis control was a treatment-naive patient with relapsing-remitting disease that was either stable or active. TEMRA cells were FACS-enriched, unlike CD8+ and CD4+ T cells, which were negatively isolated. Random hexamers were used to reverse transcribe the RNA input (roughly 0.5 to 1 ug). Amplification of TCR beta CDR3 spanned 54 Vbeta and 13 Jbeta via immunoSEQ multiplex PCR. One entry per CDR3 protein, called by TCRdb with MiXCR from the immunoSEQ multiplex PCR reads. The sample includes 150,000 to 180,000 distinct CDR3 sequences, 90% to 95% of them seen just once. Trimming cost V 8 bases and J 4 bases; bases outside gene matches: 21. The germline CDR1 and CDR2 sequences are SEHNR and FQNEAQ (reference sequence). The CDR3 has 18 residues.

J is TRBJ2-5 and V is TRBV7-9, with 8 bases matching TRBD1. Sequenced sample: CD8+ T cells from PBMCs. This clonotype was sampled from a human donor with multiple sclerosis. CDR3 residues: CASPRIDVDRAEGETQYF. The CDR3, as DNA: TGTGCCAGCCCCCGAATAGATGTGGACAGGGCTGAAGGAGAGACCCAGTACTTC.